This TCR beta chain originates from a study of control samples from healthy donors and cancer patients. The data were produced by immunoSEQ multiplex PCR, yet TCRdb's version contains in-frame clones alone and is incomplete. The top ten clones hold approximately 7.6% of a sample with approximately 85,000 clones, roughly 89% of them seen once. V was pared by 5 bases and J by 7 bases, with 24 bases between. The CDR3 extends over 17 amino acids. CDR1 and CDR2 (germline): SEHNR, FQNEAQ (reference sequence). The sample consisted of blood. The chain is built from TRBV7-9 and TRBJ2-1; D may correspond to TRBD1 or TRBD2 (6 bases each). This receptor was identified in a woman aged 55-69 years in good health. The CDR3 loop is CASSTPPGAGPLNEQFF. DNA of the CDR3: TGTGCCAGCAGCACTCCCCCGGGGGCGGGGCCCTTGAATGAGCAGTTCTTC.